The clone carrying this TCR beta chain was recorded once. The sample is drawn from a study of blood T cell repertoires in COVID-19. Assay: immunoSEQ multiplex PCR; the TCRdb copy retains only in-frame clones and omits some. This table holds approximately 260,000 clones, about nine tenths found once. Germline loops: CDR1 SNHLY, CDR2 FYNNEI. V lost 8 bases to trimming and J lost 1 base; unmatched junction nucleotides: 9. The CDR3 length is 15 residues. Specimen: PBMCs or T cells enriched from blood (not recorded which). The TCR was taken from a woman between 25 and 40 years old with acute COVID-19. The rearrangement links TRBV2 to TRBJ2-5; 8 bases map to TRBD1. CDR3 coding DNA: TGTGCCAGCGGTAGACAGGGGCTACTCCAAGAGACCCAGTACTTC. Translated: CASGRQGLLQETQYF.